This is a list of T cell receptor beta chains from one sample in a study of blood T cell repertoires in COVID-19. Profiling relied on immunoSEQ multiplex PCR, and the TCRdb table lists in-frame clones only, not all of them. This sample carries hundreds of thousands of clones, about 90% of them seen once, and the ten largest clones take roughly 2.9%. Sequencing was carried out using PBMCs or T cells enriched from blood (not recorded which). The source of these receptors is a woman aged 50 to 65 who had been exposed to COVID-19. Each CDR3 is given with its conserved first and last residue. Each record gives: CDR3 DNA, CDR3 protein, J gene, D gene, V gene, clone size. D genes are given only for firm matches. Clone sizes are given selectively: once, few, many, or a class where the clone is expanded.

DNA: TGTGCCAGTAGTCTCCTCCGGGACACCTACAATGAGCAGTTCTTC; CDR3: CASSLLRDTYNEQFF; J: TRBJ2-1; D: -; V: TRBV19; size: -
DNA: TGCGCCAGCAGCCGTTCCGAGGCCTACGAGCAGTACTTC; CDR3: CASSRSEAYEQYF; J: TRBJ2-7; D: -; V: TRBV4-1; size: -
DNA: TGTGCCAGCAGCTTAACAGAAACCTACGAGCAGTACTTC; CDR3: CASSLTETYEQYF; J: TRBJ2-7; D: -; V: TRBV7-8; size: once
DNA: TGCGCCAGCAGCCAAGAGAGACAGGGGGCCAGCCGCGAGCAGTACTTC; CDR3: CASSQERQGASREQYF; J: TRBJ2-7; D: TRBD1; V: TRBV4-1; size: once
DNA: TGCGCCAGCAGCCAAGATCAGACCAACTACGCAGATACGCAGTATTTT; CDR3: CASSQDQTNYADTQYF; J: TRBJ2-3; D: -; V: TRBV4-1; size: -
DNA: TGTGCCAGTAGTCAACACAGGGGCGAGGAGCTGTTTTTT; CDR3: CASSQHRGEELFF; J: TRBJ2-2; D: TRBD1; V: TRBV19; size: -
DNA: TGTGCCAGCAGCTTTTCGATGGGACAGGGTAATTCACCCCTCCACTTT; CDR3: CASSFSMGQGNSPLHF; J: TRBJ1-6; D: TRBD1; V: TRBV5-4; size: -
DNA: TGTGCCAGCCAGGGGTTTTCACCCCTCCACTTT; CDR3: CASQGFSPLHF; J: TRBJ1-6; D: -; V: TRBV6-5; size: -
DNA: TGTGCCTGGAGTCTCCAGGGTAGTTGGATGAATGAGCAGTTCTTC; CDR3: CAWSLQGSWMNEQFF; J: TRBJ2-1; D: -; V: TRBV30; size: -
DNA: TGCGCCAGCAGCTTGGGCACACAGCTTTCACCCCTCCACTTT; CDR3: CASSLGTQLSPLHF; J: TRBJ1-6; D: -; V: TRBV5-1; size: -
DNA: TGTGCCAGCAGTGAAGTGGGACAGGAAGCTTTCTTT; CDR3: CASSEVGQEAFF; J: TRBJ1-1; D: TRBD1; V: TRBV6-1; size: -
DNA: TGTGCCAGCAACATACAGGACACCGGGGAGCTGTTTTTT; CDR3: CASNIQDTGELFF; J: TRBJ2-2; D: -; V: TRBV5-5; size: -
DNA: TGTGCCAGCAAAGGACAGGGAGACTATAATTCACCCCTCCACTTT; CDR3: CASKGQGDYNSPLHF; J: TRBJ1-6; D: TRBD1; V: TRBV6-4; size: once
DNA: TGTGCCAGCAGAATGTCGCTGAGGACTAGCAACGAGCAGTACTTC; CDR3: CASRMSLRTSNEQYF; J: TRBJ2-7; D: TRBD2; V: TRBV27; size: few
DNA: TGTGCCACCAGCCTCGACAAGGGGCCTAATGAGCAGTTCTTC; CDR3: CATSLDKGPNEQFF; J: TRBJ2-1; D: -; V: TRBV15; size: -
DNA: TGTGCCAGCAGCTTGGGCGGGGCCCAAGAGACCCAGTACTTC; CDR3: CASSLGGAQETQYF; J: TRBJ2-5; D: -; V: TRBV11-2; size: -
DNA: TGTGCCAGCAGTATAGCGGGGGGGGATGATTACAATGAGCAGTTCTTC; CDR3: CASSIAGGDDYNEQFF; J: TRBJ2-1; D: TRBD2; V: TRBV28; size: -
DNA: TGCGCCAGCAGCCAAGATGATAGTGAGGGTAACTCCCGCCACGAGCAGTACTTC; CDR3: CASSQDDSEGNSRHEQYF; J: TRBJ2-7; D: -; V: TRBV4-1; size: -
DNA: TGTGCCAGATGGACAGGGCAATACGAGCAGTACTTC; CDR3: CARWTGQYEQYF; J: TRBJ2-7; D: TRBD1; V: TRBV19; size: -
DNA: TGTGCCAGCAGCCAAGATCCCCCCGGACAGGTTAACACAGATACGCAGTATTTT; CDR3: CASSQDPPGQVNTDTQYF; J: TRBJ2-3; D: TRBD1; V: TRBV3-1/TRBV3-2; size: -
DNA: TGTGCCAGCAGCTTGGGCCTACAGGGGGCAGATGGCTACACCTTC; CDR3: CASSLGLQGADGYTF; J: TRBJ1-2; D: TRBD1; V: TRBV5-4; size: -
DNA: TGTGCCAGCAGCTTGTTTCAGGGGGCAGGGGGAAACAATGAGCAGTTCTTC; CDR3: CASSLFQGAGGNNEQFF; J: TRBJ2-1; D: TRBD1; V: TRBV5-6; size: -
DNA: TGTGCCAGCAGTTTACTTGGAGCGGGGGGGCCTAACGAGCAGTACTTC; CDR3: CASSLLGAGGPNEQYF; J: TRBJ2-7; D: TRBD2; V: TRBV28; size: -
DNA: TGCAGCGTTACCCCGGGAGGGAATGGCGAGCAGTACTTC; CDR3: CSVTPGGNGEQYF; J: TRBJ2-7; D: TRBD2; V: TRBV29-1; size: -
DNA: TGTGCCAGCAGTTCCTTAGCGGGGCGGGCCTACAATGAGCAGTTCTTC; CDR3: CASSSLAGRAYNEQFF; J: TRBJ2-1; D: TRBD2; V: TRBV28; size: -